This TCR beta chain was identified in a study of cytomegalovirus exposure and HLA in healthy donors. CDR1 and CDR2 from the germline V gene are WNHNN and SYGVQD (reference sequence). Trimming pared 4 bases from V and 3 bases from J, leaving 19 bases between. This CDR3 comprises 17 residues. With 60 Vbeta and 13 Jbeta primers, the PCR was carried out. This table comes from immunoSEQ multiplex PCR, and its TCRdb copy is limited to in-frame clones, with some not included. The top ten clones hold roughly 2% of a sample with about 160,000 clones, 79% of them seen once. This TCR came from a man aged 40-49 years in good health and CMV-seronegative. The rearrangement joins TRBV10-1 to TRBJ2-1; TRBD2 might be the D (6 bases). Sequenced input: PBMCs. CDR3 sequence reads: CASSGALGGALYNEQFF. Here the CDR3 DNA reads TGCGCCAGCAGTGGGGCGTTGGGGGGTGCCCTCTACAATGAGCAGTTCTTC.